What follows describes a single T cell receptor (beta chain). Its antigen has not been determined. The input lacks base qualities; no much larger clone sits a single base away. This entry belongs to a study of T cells in tumors after PD-1 blockade (dated by TCRdb to about 2019). In terms of the full investigation: Prior checkpoint blockade, systemic immunosuppressant use, and recent radiotherapy or other anti-cancer therapy within 4 weeks were grounds for patient exclusion. Paired single-cell RNA and TCR sequencing was done in the study on site-matched tumors from patients with BCC or SCC, both before and after anti-PD-1 therapy. On average, peripheral blood samples had some 110,000 TCR templates (range about 23,000-290,000) and roughly 40,000 unique clonotypes. While on anti-PD-1 treatment, some of the patients also continued taking daily vismodegib 150 mg. Patients received pembrolizumab 200 mg every 3 weeks or cemiplimab 350 mg every 2 weeks. RECIST version 1.1 was used to evaluate clinical response. To compare clonotypes in blood and tumor, bulk TCR sequencing was done on under 11 peripheral blood samples taken from a handful of patients.

Sample time point, as interpreted from the label and publication: before anti-PD-1 therapy. For bulk TCRbeta sequencing, genomic DNA was extracted from tumor biopsies or peripheral blood, and input amounts ranged from about 600 ng to 6,004 ng. Histologically proven advanced or metastatic basal or squamous cell carcinoma was present in all patients, all of whom were poor candidates for surgical resection. Of the 10 or so patients making up the basal cell carcinoma cohort, 7 to 9 underwent bulk tumor TCR sequencing. Deep TCRbeta sequencing was performed with the immunoSEQ platform. The study's own analysis went as follows. Only productive rearrangements were exported from the immunoSEQ Analyzer for downstream analysis. T cell phenotypes were assigned to bulk TCRbeta clonotypes by matching the clonotypes to single-cell RNA+TCR-seq clones with the same TCRbeta sequence. Tumor enrichment of a clone was calculated by dividing the clone's tumor frequency by the clone's PBMC frequency, both taken from bulk TCR sequencing. TCRs were grouped by GLIPH into specificity groups, defined as clusters of distinct TCRs likely recognizing common antigens via shared CDR3 motifs. This is the immuneACCESS table as TCRdb keeps it, with only in-frame sequences that have V and J called. A part of the clones is gone; compared with another copy, unresolved V genes explain less than half, and the rest is unexplained. Clone size and the V and J calls come from that table; the DNA yielded D and trimming. A total of 32,000 or so clones appear in this sample, around 80% of them only once. Of the sample, approximately 38% falls within the top ten clones.

The paper's findings and limits, for the study overall: Around 39% of TCR clonotypes from the tumor were detected in blood, and certain novel exhausted tumor clones were present in blood collected before treatment, which suggests recruitment from the periphery. Where the novel T cell clones came from was not identified, and possible sources could include lymphoid organs or rare unexpanded clones inside the tumor or in the tumor periphery.

The CDR3, cysteine through phenylalanine, is 16 amino acids long. Here the CDR3 DNA is all that survives: 48 bases in frame from base 1. V and J are truncated by 2 bases and 3 bases respectively, leaving an intervening sequence of 14 bases. From the germline V gene, CDR1 is LGHNA and CDR2 is YSLEER. The sequence came from a human donor with basal cell carcinoma. Here the chain combines TRBV4-3 and TRBJ2-1; the best D guess is TRBD1, with 6 bases matching. The sample was PBMCs, taken before anti-PD-1 treatment. The CDR3 loop reads CASSQSRTAGYNEQFF. The sequence in DNA is TGCGCCAGCAGCCAATCTAGGACAGCAGGCTACAATGAGCAGTTCTTC.